This T cell receptor (beta chain) was obtained from a study of radiation and T cells in renal cell carcinoma. Overall study: Nephrectomy followed 15 Gy stereotactic body radiation by 4 weeks.

Findings of the study overall: Top tumor clonotypes rose in blood 2 weeks post-radiation, then contracted.

Regarding this clone: Its antigen is undetermined.

Clones were sequenced by immunoSEQ multiplex PCR, and TCRdb holds only the in-frame ones, with some missing. The sample shows tens of thousands of clones, just over 85% of them seen only once. Time point: blood 2 weeks post-SBRT. Treatment meaning: 15 Gy SBRT to primary tumor, nephrectomy 4 weeks later. Clear cell pathology was present in this patient's renal cell carcinoma. The sequence was obtained from a woman aged 45-65 years with renal cell carcinoma. The sample consisted of blood, taken from a patient whose treatment included radiotherapy and nephrectomy.

CDR3 protein: CASSPLGGPWETQYF. CDR3 DNA sequence: TGTGCCAGTAGCCCCTTGGGGGGGCCTTGGGAGACCCAGTACTTC. The chain links TRBV19 to TRBJ2-5; TRBD2 is a possible D gene (7 bases). This CDR3 spans 15 amino acids. Germline V CDR1 and CDR2: LNHDA, SQIVND (reference sequence). The germline V and J ends were trimmed by 6 bases and 5 bases, with 19 bases remaining between them.